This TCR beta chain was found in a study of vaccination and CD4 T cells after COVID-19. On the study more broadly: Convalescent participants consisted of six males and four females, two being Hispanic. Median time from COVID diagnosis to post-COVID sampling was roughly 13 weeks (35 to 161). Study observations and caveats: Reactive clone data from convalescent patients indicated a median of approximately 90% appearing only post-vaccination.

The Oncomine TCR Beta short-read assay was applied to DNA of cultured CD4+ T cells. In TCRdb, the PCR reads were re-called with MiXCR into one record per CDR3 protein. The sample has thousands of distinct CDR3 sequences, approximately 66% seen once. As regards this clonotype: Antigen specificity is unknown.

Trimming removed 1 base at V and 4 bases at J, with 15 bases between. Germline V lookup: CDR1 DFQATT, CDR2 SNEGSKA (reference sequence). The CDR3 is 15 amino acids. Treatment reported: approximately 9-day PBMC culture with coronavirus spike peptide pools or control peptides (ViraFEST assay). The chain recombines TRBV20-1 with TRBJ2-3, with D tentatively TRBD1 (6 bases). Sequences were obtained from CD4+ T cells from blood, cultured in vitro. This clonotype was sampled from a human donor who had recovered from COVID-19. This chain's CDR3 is CSARVFSGDPDTQYF. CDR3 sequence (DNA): TGCAGTGCTAGAGTATTTTCAGGGGATCCAGATACGCAGTATTTT.